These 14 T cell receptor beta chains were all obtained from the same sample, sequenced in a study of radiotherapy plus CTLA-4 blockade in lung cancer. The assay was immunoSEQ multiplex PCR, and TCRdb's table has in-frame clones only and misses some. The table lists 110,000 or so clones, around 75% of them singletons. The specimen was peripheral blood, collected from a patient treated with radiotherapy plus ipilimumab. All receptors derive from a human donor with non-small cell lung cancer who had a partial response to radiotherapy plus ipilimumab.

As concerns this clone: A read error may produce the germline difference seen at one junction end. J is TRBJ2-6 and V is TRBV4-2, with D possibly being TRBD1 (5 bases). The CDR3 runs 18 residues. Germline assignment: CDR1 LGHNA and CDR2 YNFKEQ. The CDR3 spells CASSQYTLRSSGANVPTF. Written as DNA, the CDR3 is TGTGCCAGCAGCCAATATACACTCCGGAGCTCTGGGGCCAACGTCCCGACTTTC.

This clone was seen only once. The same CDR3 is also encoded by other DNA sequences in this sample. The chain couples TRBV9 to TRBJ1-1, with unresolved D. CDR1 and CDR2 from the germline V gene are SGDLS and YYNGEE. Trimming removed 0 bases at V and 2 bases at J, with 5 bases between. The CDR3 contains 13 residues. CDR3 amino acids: CASSVGPNTEAFF. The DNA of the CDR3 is TGTGCCAGCAGCGTAGGGCCAAACACTGAAGCTTTCTTT.

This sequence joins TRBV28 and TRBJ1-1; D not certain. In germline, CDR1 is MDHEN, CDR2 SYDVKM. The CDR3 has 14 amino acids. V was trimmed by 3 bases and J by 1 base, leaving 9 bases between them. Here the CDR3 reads CASSLRISNTEAFF. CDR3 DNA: TGTGCCAGCAGTTTGCGGATCTCGAACACTGAAGCTTTCTTT.

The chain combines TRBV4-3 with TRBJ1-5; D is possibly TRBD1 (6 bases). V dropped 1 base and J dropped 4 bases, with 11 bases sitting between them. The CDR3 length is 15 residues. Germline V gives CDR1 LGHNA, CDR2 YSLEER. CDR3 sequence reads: CASSQADRNNQPQHF. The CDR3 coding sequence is TGCGCCAGCAGCCAAGCAGACAGGAATAATCAGCCCCAGCATTTT.

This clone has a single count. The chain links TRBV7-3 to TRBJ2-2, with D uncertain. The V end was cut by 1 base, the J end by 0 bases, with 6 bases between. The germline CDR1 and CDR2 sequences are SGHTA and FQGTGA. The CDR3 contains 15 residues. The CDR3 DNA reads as TGTGCCAGCAGCTTAAAGGCGGCGAACACCGGGGAGCTGTTTTTT. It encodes CASSLKAANTGELFF.

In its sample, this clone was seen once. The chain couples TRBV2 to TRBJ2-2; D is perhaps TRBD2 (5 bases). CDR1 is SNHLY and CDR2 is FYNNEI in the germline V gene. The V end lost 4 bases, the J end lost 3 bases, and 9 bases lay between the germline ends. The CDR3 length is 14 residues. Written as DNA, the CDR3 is TGTGCCAGCAGTGGTTTGAGGGACACCGGGGAGCTGTTTTTT. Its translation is CASSGLRDTGELFF.

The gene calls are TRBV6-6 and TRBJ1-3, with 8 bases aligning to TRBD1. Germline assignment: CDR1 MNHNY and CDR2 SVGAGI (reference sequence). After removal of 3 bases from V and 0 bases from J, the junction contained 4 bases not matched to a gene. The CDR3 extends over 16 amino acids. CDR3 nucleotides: TGTGCCAGCAGTTATAGCCAGGGGGCCTCTGGAAACACCATATATTTT. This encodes CASSYSQGASGNTIYF.

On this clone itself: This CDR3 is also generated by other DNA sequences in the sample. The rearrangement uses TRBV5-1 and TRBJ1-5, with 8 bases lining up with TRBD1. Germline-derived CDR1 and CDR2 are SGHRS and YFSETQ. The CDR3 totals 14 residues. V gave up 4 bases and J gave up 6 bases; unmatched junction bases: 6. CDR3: CASSPGQGGQPQHF. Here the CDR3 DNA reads TGCGCCAGCAGCCCCGGACAGGGAGGTCAGCCCCAGCATTTT.

As DNA, the CDR3 is TGCAGCGTTGCGTTGAACACTGAAGCTTTCTTT. It encodes CSVALNTEAFF. The chain links TRBV29-1 to TRBJ1-1, with unresolved D. This CDR3 has 11 residues. Trimming took off 4 bases at V and 0 bases at J, with 3 bases between the two ends. CDR1 SQVTM and CDR2 ANQGSEA come from the germline V gene.

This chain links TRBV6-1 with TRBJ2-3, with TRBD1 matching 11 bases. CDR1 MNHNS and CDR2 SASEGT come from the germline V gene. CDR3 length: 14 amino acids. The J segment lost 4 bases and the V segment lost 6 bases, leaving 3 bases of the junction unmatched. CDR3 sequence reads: CASRGQGAADTQYF. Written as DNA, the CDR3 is TGTGCCAGCAGAGGACAGGGGGCCGCAGATACGCAGTATTTT.

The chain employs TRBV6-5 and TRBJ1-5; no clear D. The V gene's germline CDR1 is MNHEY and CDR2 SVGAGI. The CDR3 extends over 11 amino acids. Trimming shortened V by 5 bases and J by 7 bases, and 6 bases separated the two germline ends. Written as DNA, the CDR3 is TGTGCCAGCAGTGAGGTCCAGCCCCAGCATTTT. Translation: CASSEVQPQHF.

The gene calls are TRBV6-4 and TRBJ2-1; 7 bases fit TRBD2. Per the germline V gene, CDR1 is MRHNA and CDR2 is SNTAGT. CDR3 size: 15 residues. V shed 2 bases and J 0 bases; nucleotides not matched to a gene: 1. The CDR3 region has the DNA TGTGCCAGCAGTGACGGGGGGGGCTCCTACAATGAGCAGTTCTTC. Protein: CASSDGGGSYNEQFF.

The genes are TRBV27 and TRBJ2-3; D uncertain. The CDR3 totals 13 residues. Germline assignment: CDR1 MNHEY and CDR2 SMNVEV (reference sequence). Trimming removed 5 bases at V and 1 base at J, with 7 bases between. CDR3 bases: TGTGCCAGCAGTCCCGGAGGCACAGATACGCAGTATTTT. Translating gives CASSPGGTDTQYF.

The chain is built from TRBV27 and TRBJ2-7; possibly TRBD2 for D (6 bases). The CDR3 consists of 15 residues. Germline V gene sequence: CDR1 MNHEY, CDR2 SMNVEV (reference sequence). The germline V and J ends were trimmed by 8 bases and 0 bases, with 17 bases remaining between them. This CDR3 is CASSYRDSSSYEQYF. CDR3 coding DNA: TGTGCCAGCTCCTACCGGGACTCCAGCTCCTACGAGCAGTACTTC.